This T cell receptor beta chain was identified in a study of PD-1 blockade in classical Hodgkin lymphoma. V was shortened by 8 bases and J by 6 bases, with 21 bases between the two germline ends. The CDR3 contains 15 residues. CDR1 SNHLY and CDR2 FYNNEI come from the germline V gene. The method was immunoSEQ multiplex PCR; TCRdb's version includes in-frame clones alone and lacks a portion of them. The sample records 30,000 to 40,000 clones, 80% to 90% being singletons. Indicated time point: newly diagnosed, previously untreated cHL patient sample. It was by magnetic negative selection that CD4+ T cells were purified from thawed PBMCs.

The TCR comes from a human donor with classical Hodgkin lymphoma. The specimen was CD4+ T cells from blood. This chain uses TRBV2 with TRBJ2-3; D possibly corresponds to TRBD2 (7 bases). The CDR3 bases are TGTGCCAGCGGGGGGGGCCAGGGGTTAGCGGATACGCAGTATTTT. Its protein is CASGGGQGLADTQYF.